A selection of T cell receptor beta chains follows, all from one sample in a study of technical replicates of blood from a handful of donors. The table came from immunoSEQ multiplex PCR; TCRdb's copy has only in-frame clones and leaves some out. The table lists about 74,000 clones, over 90% of them singletons. The sample comprised T cells isolated from PBMCs. The receptors shown here come from a human donor in good health. CDR3s include the opening cysteine and the closing phenylalanine or tryptophan. The D gene is left open where the match is weak.

CDR3nt | CDR3aa | j_gene | d_gene | v_gene
TGTGCCAGCAGCGAGAGCCTGGAGGTATTCAGCTCTGGGGCCAACGTCCTGACTTTC | CASSESLEVFSSGANVLTF | TRBJ2-6 | NA | TRBV9
TGTGCCAGCAGTTTGGTTGCGGGACAGGGTAGGGGTAGTCAGCCCCAGCATTTT | CASSLVAGQGRGSQPQHF | TRBJ1-5 | TRBD1 | TRBV28
TGTGCCAGCTCGTACTCAGAGGACACTGAAGCTTTCTTT | CASSYSEDTEAFF | TRBJ1-1 | NA | TRBV18
TGTGCCAGCAGCTACAGGGGAGGTCGACAGCCCCAGCATTTT | CASSYRGGRQPQHF | TRBJ1-5 | TRBD1 | TRBV2
TGCAGCGTGGGCAAAGAGACCCAGTACTTC | CSVGKETQYF | TRBJ2-5 | NA | TRBV29-1
TGTGCCAGCACCGGAGCACAAGTAAACACTGAAGCTTTCTTT | CASTGAQVNTEAFF | TRBJ1-1 | NA | TRBV6-5
TGTGCCAGCAGTTACAGGGGGGGCTATGGCTACACCTTC | CASSYRGGYGYTF | TRBJ1-2 | TRBD1 | TRBV27
TGTGCCAGCAGTTTGGGCCTGGGCGGGCAAAACTACGAGCAGTACTTC | CASSLGLGGQNYEQYF | TRBJ2-7 | NA | TRBV27
TGTGCCAGCAGCTTACTAGCGGCAGGGGCCTACAATGAGCAGTTCTTC | CASSLLAAGAYNEQFF | TRBJ2-1 | TRBD2 | TRBV5-6
TGTGCCAGCAGCGCGAGAACAGGGGGCTCTGGAAACACCATATATTTT | CASSARTGGSGNTIYF | TRBJ1-3 | TRBD1 | TRBV7-9
TGTGCCAGTAGTATAGGTAGTTCCGAGCAGTACTTC | CASSIGSSEQYF | TRBJ2-7 | NA | TRBV19
TGTGCCTGGGAGTCCCGGGTTGCAACTAATGAAAAACTGTTTTTT | CAWESRVATNEKLFF | TRBJ1-4 | NA | TRBV30
TGTGCCAGCAGGGTCTCACAGGGGAACTATGGCTACACCTTC | CASRVSQGNYGYTF | TRBJ1-2 | TRBD1 | TRBV6-1
TGTGCCAGCAGCCCCTCCGCCGACTGGTACGAGCAGTACTTC | CASSPSADWYEQYF | TRBJ2-7 | NA | TRBV11-3